This is a list of T cell receptor beta chains from one sample in a study of shared clonotypes between healthy human individuals. The repertoire was sequenced with immunoSEQ multiplex PCR; TCRdb's copy has only in-frame clones and lacks some. The data contain about 490,000 clones, 79% of them singletons. Sequencing input: PBMCs. The receptor source for this set is a woman aged 40-49 years in good health. Some clones in this sample may be carry-over from other donors' samples. CDR3s include the opening cysteine and the closing phenylalanine or tryptophan. D genes are given only for firm matches. Not every row has a clone size; where given, it reads once, few, many or a size class.

TRBD2	TRBJ2-7	TRBV7-2	.	TGTGCCAGCAGCGGACGCGGGGGACTAGCTCATCGGGAGCAGTACTTC	CASSGRGGLAHREQYF
.	TRBJ2-3	TRBV29-1	.	TGCAGCGTTGAAGATTTGGCGGGCACAGATACGCAGTATTTT	CSVEDLAGTDTQYF
.	TRBJ2-7	TRBV5-1	.	TGCGCCAGCAGCTTGGACTTTTACGAGCAGTACTTC	CASSLDFYEQYF
TRBD2	TRBJ2-1	TRBV5-1	.	TGCGCCAGCAGCGTTGGCCCCGGACTAGCTGCCTACAATGAGCAGTTCTTC	CASSVGPGLAAYNEQFF
.	TRBJ1-5	TRBV18	.	TGTGCCAGCTCACCAGCAACAGCATATAGCAATCAGCCCCAGCATTTT	CASSPATAYSNQPQHF
.	TRBJ2-7	TRBV7-3	.	TGTGCCAGCAGCTTTACCTCATCGGGCGAGCAGTACTTC	CASSFTSSGEQYF
.	TRBJ1-5	TRBV18	.	TGTGCCAGCTCACCAGGGTTCAATCAGCCCCAGCATTTT	CASSPGFNQPQHF
.	TRBJ1-5	TRBV5-5	.	TGTGCCAGCAGCCCGGACAGTTGGGGAGGGGATCAGCCCCAGCATTTT	CASSPDSWGGDQPQHF
TRBD2	TRBJ2-3	TRBV7-2	.	TGTGCCAGCACGGCGGGGGTCACAGATACGCAGTATTTT	CASTAGVTDTQYF
TRBD1	TRBJ2-1	TRBV11-2	.	TGTGCCAGCAGCTTAACAAGGACAGGTGAGCAGTTCTTC	CASSLTRTGEQFF
.	TRBJ1-2	TRBV11-2	.	TGTGCCAGCAGCCCTACTACAGGGCTCCATGGCTACACCTTC	CASSPTTGLHGYTF
.	TRBJ2-1	TRBV19	once	TGTGCCAGTAGTATGGGGGGCTCTAACTCCTACAATGAGCAGTTCTTC	CASSMGGSNSYNEQFF
.	TRBJ1-1	TRBV7-3	few	TGTGCCAGCAGCCGGGATATCTTGACTGAAGCTTTCTTT	CASSRDILTEAFF
.	TRBJ2-1	TRBV5-1	.	TGCGCCAGCAGCTCCCAGGAGGGGAAGCAGTTCTTC	CASSSQEGKQFF
.	TRBJ2-1	TRBV2	.	TGTGCCAGCAGAGACAGTGGGGCCTACAATGAGCAGTTCTTC	CASRDSGAYNEQFF
.	TRBJ1-1	TRBV27	.	TGTGCCAGCCGACCTAACAGGCCGAACACTGAAGCTTTCTTT	CASRPNRPNTEAFF
.	TRBJ2-6	TRBV5-5	.	TGTGCCAGCAGCTTGGACGTTAACACTGGGGCCAACGTCCTGACTTTC	CASSLDVNTGANVLTF
.	TRBJ2-3	TRBV4-2	few	TGTGCCAGCAGCCAAGGGAACGGGAACACAGATACGCAGTATTTT	CASSQGNGNTDTQYF
.	TRBJ1-4	TRBV30	few	TGTGCCTGGAGTGAATCAACCGGGTTCCTGTTTTTT	CAWSESTGFLFF
.	TRBJ2-7	TRBV19	.	TGTGCCAGTAGTCCCCAACTAGTAACCGAGCAGTACTTC	CASSPQLVTEQYF
TRBD2	TRBJ2-1	TRBV6-6	.	TGTGCCAGCAGTAGCACTAGCGGGAGGGCCGTTGAGCAGTTCTTC	CASSSTSGRAVEQFF
.	TRBJ2-2	TRBV11-3	many	TGTGCCAGCAGCTTTGGGGGCAACACCGGGGAGCTGTTTTTT	CASSFGGNTGELFF